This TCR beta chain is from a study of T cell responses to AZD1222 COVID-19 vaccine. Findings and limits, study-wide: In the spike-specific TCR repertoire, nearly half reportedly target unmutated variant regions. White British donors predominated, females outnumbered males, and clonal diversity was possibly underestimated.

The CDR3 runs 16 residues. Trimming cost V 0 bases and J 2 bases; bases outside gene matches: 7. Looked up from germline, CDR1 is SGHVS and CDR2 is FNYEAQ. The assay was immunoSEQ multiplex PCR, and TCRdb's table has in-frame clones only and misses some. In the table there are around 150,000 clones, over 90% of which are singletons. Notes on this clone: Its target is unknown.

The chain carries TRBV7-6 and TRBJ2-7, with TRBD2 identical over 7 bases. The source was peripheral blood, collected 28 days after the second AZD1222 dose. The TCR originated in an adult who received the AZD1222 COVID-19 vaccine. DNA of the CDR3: TGTGCCAGCAGCTTAGCGGCTAGCGGAATACCCTACGAGCAGTACTTC. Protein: CASSLAASGIPYEQYF.